The 15 T cell receptor beta chains listed next were all sequenced from one sample in a study of blood T cell repertoires in COVID-19. Sequenced by immunoSEQ multiplex PCR; TCRdb stores in-frame clones only, minus some. This sample has more than 110,000 clones, with approximately 85% found just once. Input material: peripheral blood. These receptors were obtained from a man aged 45-60 years with acute or convalescent COVID-19.

The CDR3 DNA reads as TGCGCCAGCAGCCAACAGGGGTTGAAAGCCTCTGGGGCCAACGTCCTGACTTTC. Its protein is CASSQQGLKASGANVLTF. The chain carries TRBV4-1 and TRBJ2-6, with a possible D match to TRBD1 (6 bases). V was trimmed by 2 bases and J by 0 bases, leaving 14 bases between them. Germline CDR1 and CDR2: MGHRA and YSYEKL. The CDR3 runs 18 residues.

V gene TRBV7-3 combines with J gene TRBJ2-1; 12 bases agree with TRBD1. CDR3 length: 13 amino acids. Per the germline V gene, CDR1 is SGHTA and CDR2 is FQGTGA. Losses at the gene ends were 4 bases for V and 11 bases for J; bases not matched to a gene: 3. CDR3 nucleotide sequence: TGTGCCAGCAGCTCCGGGACAGGGGGCCAGCAGTTCTTC. This translates into CASSSGTGGQQFF. The complete variable domain, with remaining parts taken from reference TRBV7-3 and TRBJ2-1, reads GAGVSQTPSNKVTEKGKYVELRCDPISGHTALYWYRQSLGQGPEFLIYFQGTGAADDSGLPNDRFFAVRPEGSVSTLKIQRTERGDSAVYLCASSSGTGGQQFFGPGTRLTVL.

This chain uses TRBV7-9 with TRBJ2-2; 10 bases agree with TRBD2. Germline CDR1 reads SEHNR; CDR2 reads FQNEAQ (reference sequence). CDR3 length: 16 amino acids. Germline trimming cut 5 bases from V and 3 bases from J; bases unmatched to any gene: 6. CDR3 residues: CASSPRLAGYTGELFF. The CDR3 DNA sequence: TGTGCCAGCAGCCCAAGACTAGCGGGTTACACCGGGGAGCTGTTTTTT.

This clone has only a few counts. This CDR3 reads CASGLAGTGGLAWQPQHF. For the CDR3, the DNA is TGTGCTAGTGGTTTGGCCGGGACAGGGGGACTAGCATGGCAGCCCCAGCATTTT. The rearrangement joins TRBV12-5 to TRBJ1-5; TRBD1 matches at 11 bases. Germline-derived CDR1 and CDR2 are LGHNT and FRNRAP. With 1 base clipped from V and 7 bases from J, the junction kept 12 bases outside the gene matches. This CDR3 has 18 amino acids.

V usage is TRBV29-1 and J usage is TRBJ2-1, with D tentatively TRBD1 (5 bases). The CDR3 sequence is 10 residues long. Germline V gives CDR1 SQVTM, CDR2 ANQGSEA. V lost 8 bases, J lost 7 bases, and 9 bases lay in between. In DNA, the CDR3 is TGCAGCTGGGCAGGGAATGAGCAGTTCTTC. Translating gives CSWAGNEQFF.

The V gene is TRBV11-2, the J gene TRBJ1-1, with D possibly being TRBD1 (6 bases). The CDR3 is 15 residues long. CDR1 is SGHAT, CDR2 FQNNGV, per germline. The V and J ends lost 1 base and 2 bases respectively, with 11 bases between them. The CDR3 protein is CASSLAAGANTEAFF. CDR3 coding DNA: TGTGCCAGCAGCTTAGCCGCAGGGGCCAACACTGAAGCTTTCTTT. Combining the CDR3 with reference TRBV11-2 and TRBJ1-1 gives the whole variable domain EAGVAQSPRYKIIEKRQSVAFWCNPISGHATLYWYQQILGQGPKLLIQFQNNGVVDDSQLPKDRFSAERLKGVDSTLKIQPAKLEDSAVYLCASSLAAGANTEAFFGQGTRLTVV.

The gene calls are TRBV10-3 and TRBJ2-2; no clear D. Germline V CDR1 and CDR2: ENHRY, SYGVKD. V lost 11 bases to trimming and J lost 1 base, with 14 bases between them. This CDR3 has 14 amino acids. The CDR3: CAVQSPENTGELFF. The CDR3 coding sequence is TGTGCCGTACAGAGCCCTGAGAACACCGGGGAGCTGTTTTTT.

The rearrangement links TRBV5-3 to TRBJ2-1, with 7 nucleotides matching TRBD2. TRBV5-3 is marked as an open reading frame, function uncertain. This CDR3 spans 14 amino acids. The V gene end was trimmed by 4 bases and the J gene end by 9 bases; junction bases not matched to a gene: 10. The CDR3: CARSLHQPSGEQFF. CDR3 coding DNA: TGTGCCAGAAGCCTTCACCAACCTAGCGGTGAGCAGTTCTTC.

This clone was observed a few times. This chain joins TRBV5-4 and TRBJ1-1; D is possibly TRBD1 (6 bases). The V end was cut by 4 bases, the J end by 7 bases, with 14 bases between. The CDR3 runs to 13 residues. Germline V gene lookup returns CDR1 SGHNT and CDR2 YYREEE (reference sequence). CDR3 DNA: TGTGCCAGCAGCCCGGACAGATTCTATGAAGCTTTCTTT. Amino acids: CASSPDRFYEAFF.

J is TRBJ2-7 and V is TRBV7-2, with TRBD2 matching 9 bases. Germline CDR1 SGHTA, CDR2 FQGNSA. This CDR3 comprises 15 residues. The V and J ends lost 5 bases and 0 bases, in that order; junction bases with no gene match: 5. CDR3 region: CASSTLLAGSYEQYF. The CDR3 DNA is TGTGCCAGCAGCACCCTACTAGCGGGCTCCTACGAGCAGTACTTC.

This chain uses TRBV27 with TRBJ1-1; D gene unclear. In germline, CDR1 is MNHEY, CDR2 SMNVEV (reference sequence). Trimming removed 1 base at V and 1 base at J, with 10 bases between. This CDR3 has 15 residues. The CDR3 sequence: CASSLWPSENTEAFF. The CDR3 bases are TGTGCCAGCAGTTTATGGCCATCAGAGAACACTGAAGCTTTCTTT.

The V and J genes are TRBV29-1 and TRBJ2-7; possibly TRBD1 for D (6 bases). CDR3 length: 13 residues. Germline V gene lookup returns CDR1 SQVTM and CDR2 ANQGSEA. V was shortened by 3 bases and J by 5 bases, with 14 bases between the two germline ends. The CDR3 nucleotides are TGCAGCGTTGATGGTGTCAGGGGCAACGAGCAGTACTTC. Encoded protein: CSVDGVRGNEQYF.

The rearrangement joins TRBV5-1 to TRBJ1-2; tentatively, D is TRBD1 (5 bases). This CDR3 is 13 amino acids long. The ends were cut back, 7 bases at V and 4 bases at J, with 14 bases in the middle. Germline CDR1 reads SGHRS; CDR2 reads YFSETQ. CDR3 in DNA: TGCGCCAGCTCAGGGAAGGAGATCTATGGCTACACCTTC. As protein: CASSGKEIYGYTF.

The V and J genes are TRBV6-5 and TRBJ2-2; D perhaps matches TRBD1 (5 bases). Per the germline V gene, CDR1 is MNHEY and CDR2 is SVGAGI. Trimming took off 5 bases at V and 8 bases at J, with 12 bases between the two ends. The CDR3 sequence is 13 residues long. The CDR3 nucleotides read TGTGCCAGCAGTCTGGGGCCCGTAGGGGAGCTGTTTTTT. It yields the protein CASSLGPVGELFF.

The genes are TRBV10-3 and TRBJ2-2; possibly TRBD1 for D (5 bases). The CDR3 is made up of 13 amino acids. Trimming cost V 6 bases and J 6 bases, with 11 bases left between them. Germline CDR1 reads ENHRY; CDR2 reads SYGVKD. CDR3: CAIRGLSSGELFF. The CDR3 DNA is TGTGCCATCAGGGGGCTCAGTTCCGGGGAGCTGTTTTTT.